Given below is one T cell receptor beta chain in context. Its cognate antigen is unknown. PCR used 60 Vbeta primers and 13 Jbeta primers. Produced via immunoSEQ multiplex PCR; TCRdb's table is partial and in-frame only. In the table there are more than 120,000 clones, approximately 80% of which are singletons. The record originates from a study of cytomegalovirus exposure and HLA in healthy donors. Study-wide points: Indistinguishability led to the exclusion of some V segments, TRBV6-2 and TRBV6-3 included. Sequences of the TCR beta chain were said to predict the HLA-A and HLA-B alleles of most subjects accurately. By HLA locus, TCR association rates varied in a later analysis, with DRB1 showing the most and HLA-C the fewest.

Trimming cost V 4 bases and J 5 bases; bases outside gene matches: 10. The germline V gene encodes CDR1 SEHNR and CDR2 FQNEAQ (reference sequence). There are 15 residues in the CDR3. V is TRBV7-9 and J is TRBJ2-7, with 8 nucleotides matching TRBD2. The TCR comes from a male donor in good health and CMV-seronegative. The sequencing input was PBMCs. CDR3 DNA sequence: TGTGCCAGCAGCTCGCTCGGGGGGGGAATTAACGAGCAGTACTTC. It is translated as CASSSLGGGINEQYF.